This TCR beta chain appears in the sequencing data of a study of early T cells in non-severe SARS-CoV-2 infection. Study overall: RNA in bulk from unsorted whole blood was sequenced, and chains were unpaired.

In regard to this clonotype: Its target is unknown.

Each cDNA molecule carried a unique molecular identifier. TCRdb analysed the 5' RACE reads with MiXCR anew, one entry per CDR3 protein. The sample has tens of thousands of distinct CDR3 sequences, over 12% seen once. CDR3 length: 15 residues. J was trimmed by 1 base and V by 2 bases; bases with no gene match: 2. Germline assignment: CDR1 LNHDA and CDR2 SQIVND (reference sequence). Whole-study results and caveats: VDJdb matching favored anti-spike CD8 responses, missing private and CD4 specificities.

This receptor was taken from an adult who was a healthcare worker with PCR-confirmed SARS-CoV-2 infection or an uninfected control (not recorded which). The sequenced sample was whole blood. The chain links TRBV19 to TRBJ1-5; 7 bases are shared with TRBD1. CDR3 in DNA: TGTGCCAGTAGTATAACAGGGGCCAGCAATCAGCCCCAGCATTTT. This sequence encodes CASSITGASNQPQHF.